This T cell receptor beta chain was recorded in a study of cytomegalovirus exposure and HLA in healthy donors. Researchers ran the PCR with 60 Vbeta and 13 Jbeta primers. TCRdb's table, derived via immunoSEQ multiplex PCR, lists solely in-frame clones and lacks some. Of approximately 140,000 clones listed, roughly three quarters are singletons. This clone was detected only once. What it recognizes is unknown. The junction had 11 bases not matched to a gene; V was cut back by 3 bases and J by 0 bases. The CDR3 extends over 18 amino acids. Germline CDR1 and CDR2: SGHRS and YFSETQ. Notes on the study in general: Analyses of presence and absence presupposed an approximately uniform sequencing depth across donors. When the data were analyzed later, several of the most significant clusters appeared to be linked to common viral pathogens.

The clonotype originates from a human donor in good health. The chain recombines TRBV5-1 with TRBJ1-1; 10 nucleotides line up with TRBD1. The specimen sequenced was PBMCs. CDR3: CASSSKDRGIFMNTEAFF. The CDR3 nucleotides read TGCGCCAGCAGCTCGAAGGACAGGGGGATTTTTATGAACACTGAAGCTTTCTTT.